These 9 T cell receptor beta chains were all obtained from the same sample, sequenced in a study of blood T cell repertoires in COVID-19. Clones were read by immunoSEQ multiplex PCR, and TCRdb kept only the in-frame ones, dropping some. The sample records about 120,000 clones, around 79% being singletons. Sequencing input: peripheral blood. The receptor source for this set is a woman of 80 years or more with active or convalescent COVID-19.

V gene TRBV18 combines with J gene TRBJ2-7; D uncertain. This CDR3 is built from 14 residues. Per germline, CDR1 KGHSH and CDR2 LQKENI. The germline V and J ends were trimmed by 0 bases and 2 bases, with 8 bases remaining between them. The CDR3 sequence is CASSPPAQTYEQYF. In DNA, the CDR3 is TGTGCCAGCTCACCACCGGCCCAGACCTACGAGCAGTACTTC.

The chain couples TRBV9 to TRBJ1-2; D unclear. V was cut by 0 bases and J by 7 bases, with 16 bases left in between. CDR1 SGDLS and CDR2 YYNGEE come from the germline V gene. The CDR3 is 15 residues long. CDR3 DNA: TGTGCCAGCAGCGTAGACACAGCGGCGGTACGTGGCTACACCTTC. This gives the protein CASSVDTAAVRGYTF.

The chain uses TRBV9 and TRBJ2-3; D call uncertain. Per germline, CDR1 SGDLS and CDR2 YYNGEE. The length of the CDR3 is 15 residues. V was pared by 0 bases and J by 5 bases, with 13 bases between. The CDR3: CASSVGSSLVDTQYF. The CDR3 nucleotides read TGTGCCAGCAGCGTAGGGAGTAGCTTGGTAGATACGCAGTATTTT.

This clone turned up a few times. The chain has TRBV5-8 and TRBJ1-1, with unresolved D. This CDR3 region has 13 residues. V lost 0 bases, J lost 4 bases, and 7 bases lay in between. CDR1 and CDR2 from the germline V gene are SGHTS and YDEGEE. CDR3 bases: TGTGCCAGCAGCTTGGTTCGGGGCACTGAAGCTTTCTTT. Amino acids: CASSLVRGTEAFF.

This chain joins TRBV5-1 and TRBJ2-1; 14 nucleotides line up with TRBD2. Trimming at V came to 3 bases and at J to 10 bases, leaving 6 bases not matched to a gene. CDR1 is SGHRS and CDR2 is YFSETQ in the germline V gene. The CDR3 covers 15 residues. The CDR3 reads CASSWGTSGSEEQFF. CDR3 sequence (DNA): TGCGCCAGCAGCTGGGGGACTAGCGGGAGTGAGGAGCAGTTCTTC. The full variable domain, rest sourced from reference TRBV5-1 and TRBJ2-1, is KAGVTQTPRYLIKTRGQQVTLSCSPISGHRSVSWYQQTPGQGLQFLFEYFSETQRNKGNFPGRFSGRQFSNSRSEMNVSTLELGDSALYLCASSWGTSGSEEQFFGPGTRLTVL.

The V call is TRBV18, the J call TRBJ1-2; no clear D gene. Trimming cost V 3 bases and J 2 bases, with 10 bases left between them. The germline CDR1 and CDR2 sequences are KGHSH and LQKENI. The CDR3 sequence is 14 residues long. As DNA, the CDR3 is TGTGCCAGCTCACCCCTCGACACCAACTATGGCTACACCTTC. Translating it yields CASSPLDTNYGYTF.

V usage is TRBV4-2 and J usage is TRBJ1-4, with a tentative D call TRBD1 (6 bases). The CDR3 has 16 residues. Germline values: CDR1 LGHNA, CDR2 YNFKEQ. V gave up 2 bases and J gave up 7 bases, with 17 bases separating them. The CDR3 is CASSQYIQGGGEKLFF. The CDR3 DNA is TGTGCCAGCAGCCAATATATACAGGGTGGTGGTGAAAAACTGTTTTTT.

This clone was observed a few times. This chain links TRBV10-3 with TRBJ1-4; 8 nucleotides match TRBD1. In germline, CDR1 is ENHRY, CDR2 SYGVKD. The V segment lost 4 bases and the J segment 3 bases; nucleotides outside the gene matches: 7. The CDR3 has 16 residues. The CDR3 reads CAISASGGASNEKLFF. The CDR3 DNA follows: TGTGCCATCAGTGCGTCAGGGGGCGCGTCTAATGAAAAACTGTTTTTT.

In regard to this clone: Other DNA sequences in this specimen translate into the identical CDR3. The V call is TRBV5-1, the J call TRBJ1-4, with 8 bases that match TRBD1. Germline loops: CDR1 SGHRS, CDR2 YFSETQ. V trimming: 4 bases; J trimming: 5 bases; junction bases outside the gene matches: 4. This CDR3 is 14 amino acids long. CDR3 sequence reads: CASSPGQGNEKLFF. The CDR3 coding sequence is TGCGCCAGCAGCCCCGGACAGGGCAATGAAAAACTGTTTTTT.